This TCR beta chain originates from a study of blood T cell repertoires in COVID-19. At the level of the study: Samples came from the United States, Italy and Spain, spanning acute and convalescent COVID-19. T cells, B-cell-depleted T cells, or PBMCs provided the cDNA or gDNA that served as material.

Trimming shortened V by 6 bases and J by 2 bases, and 16 bases separated the two germline ends. The CDR3 runs to 15 residues. Germline values: CDR1 MNHEY, CDR2 SMNVEV (reference sequence). In the authors' methods: Amplified reference gene primers provided the basis for estimating nucleated cell counts. Using immunoSEQ multiplex PCR, the repertoire was profiled, and TCRdb retains in-frame clones only, with some absent. V and J calls plus clone size are reproduced from that table; the DNA served to infer D and trimming. Among 150,000 to 200,000 clones listed, about 90% were seen once. The chain carries TRBV27 and TRBJ1-1; D gene unclear. The sequenced sample was peripheral blood. The TCR comes from a man aged 60-69 years with active or convalescent COVID-19. CDR3 coding DNA: TGTGCCAGCAGGCTTGGGTCAGGCTTAAACACTGAAGCTTTCTTT. This sequence encodes CASRLGSGLNTEAFF.